The 21 T cell receptor beta chains reported below all come from one sample, sequenced in a study of human T cells and chemical hapten exposure. The time point: pre-sensitization, week 0. Treatment described: therapeutic diphenylcyclopropenone sensitization with weekly scalp DPC. The study extracted total RNA from unfractionated whole blood. TCRdb fed the RACE reads into MiXCR, producing one record per CDR3 protein. The sample includes roughly 50,000 distinct CDR3 sequences, roughly 10% seen only once; the top ten take about 9.6%. The starting material was whole blood, obtained in connection with sensitization to the hapten diphenylcyclopropenone (DPC). The receptors come from a woman in her thirties with alopecia areata. Some clones in this sample may be carry-over from other donors' samples.

The sample holds many counts of this clonotype. The V and J genes are TRBV10-3 and TRBJ2-7, with 7 bases aligning to TRBD1. The CDR3 length is 12 residues. Unmatched junction bases numbered 4, after V lost 6 bases and J lost 5 bases. Germline V gene sequence: CDR1 ENHRY, CDR2 SYGVKD. CDR3 nucleotide sequence: TGTGCCATCAGAGACAGGGTTAACGAGCAGTACTTC. Its translation: CAIRDRVNEQYF.

In its sample, this clonotype was seen a few times. The chain employs TRBV3-1 and TRBJ2-3, with unresolved D. V lost 4 bases to trimming and J lost 0 bases, with 17 bases between them. CDR3 size: 17 residues. CDR1 and CDR2 (germline): LGHDT, YNNKEL (reference sequence). CDR3 sequence reads: CASSPGPRHRSTDTQYF. The CDR3 DNA follows: TGTGCCAGCAGCCCAGGCCCGCGACACCGGAGCACAGATACGCAGTATTTT.

This sequence joins TRBV29-1 and TRBJ2-2; D is unresolved. This CDR3 contains 13 residues. V was shortened by 6 bases and J by 0 bases, with 8 bases between the two germline ends. Per germline, CDR1 SQVTM and CDR2 ANQGSEA. This CDR3 is CSVGQSNTGELFF. CDR3 coding DNA: TGCAGCGTGGGCCAGTCGAACACCGGGGAGCTGTTTTTT.

For this clonotype: At one boundary the junction diverges from the germline segment, which might be a read error. CDR3 nucleotide sequence: TGCGCCAGCAGCACTTTGACAGGGTTGAGCGATGGCGACACCTTC. Amino acids: CASSTLTGLSDGDTF. The chain has TRBV5-1 and TRBJ1-2, with 7 positions matching TRBD1. There are 15 residues in the CDR3. Germline V gives CDR1 SGHRS, CDR2 YFSETQ.

This clonotype was picked up many times. The genes are TRBV7-2 and TRBJ2-1; 8 nucleotides agree with TRBD1. CDR3 length equals 16 residues. Germline loops: CDR1 SGHTA, CDR2 FQGNSA. V lost 5 bases, J lost 5 bases, and 11 bases stayed unmatched. The CDR3 loop reads CASSPRTGQTDNEQFF. The DNA of the CDR3 is TGTGCCAGCAGCCCGAGGACAGGGCAAACTGACAATGAGCAGTTCTTC.

The chain couples TRBV4-3 to TRBJ1-1, with a weak D call TRBD1 (6 bases). The V and J ends lost 0 bases and 9 bases respectively, with 11 bases between them. From germline, CDR1 is LGHNA and CDR2 YSLEER. The CDR3 contains 13 residues. CDR3 DNA sequence: TGCGCCAGCAGCCAAGATTGGGGGCAGCAAGCTTTCTTT. Amino acids: CASSQDWGQQAFF.

V usage is TRBV28 and J usage is TRBJ2-7; D may be TRBD2 (6 bases). Germline V gene sequence: CDR1 MDHEN, CDR2 SYDVKM. This CDR3 is 14 amino acids long. Deletions cut 2 bases from V and 3 bases from J, with 11 bases between. The CDR3 loop is CASSLGQGGYEQYF. In DNA, the CDR3 is TGTGCCAGCAGTTTAGGGCAGGGAGGCTACGAGCAGTACTTC.

This clonotype was observed at least ten times. The genes are TRBV28 and TRBJ1-4; a possible D gene is TRBD1 (5 bases). The CDR3 has 16 amino acids. V was cut by 5 bases and J by 8 bases, with 21 bases left in between. CDR1 and CDR2 (germline): MDHEN, SYDVKM. The CDR3 protein is CASSPNTWGVEEKLFF. The CDR3 nucleotides are TGTGCCAGCAGTCCTAATACGTGGGGGGTAGAAGAAAAACTGTTTTTT.

The sample holds many counts of this clonotype. The rearrangement uses TRBV28 and TRBJ1-5, with 9 positions matching TRBD1. The CDR3 length is 16 residues. The germline CDR1 and CDR2 sequences are MDHEN and SYDVKM. The junction had 12 bases not matched to a gene; V was cut back by 5 bases and J by 7 bases. CDR3 residues: CASSPTPRTGVQPQHF. The CDR3 region has the DNA TGTGCCAGCAGTCCAACCCCACGGACAGGGGTCCAGCCCCAGCATTTT.

In the case of this clonotype: An end of the junction does not agree with germline; a read error may underlie this. This chain joins TRBV9 and TRBJ2-5; the D gene is possibly TRBD1 (6 bases). The CDR3 totals 20 residues. From germline, CDR1 is SGDLS and CDR2 YYNGEE. CDR3 loop: CASSVVVVEPGTPHQETQYF. In DNA, the CDR3 is TGTGCCAGCAGCGTAGTAGTAGTTGAGCCGGGGACACCACACCAGGAGACCCAGTACTTC.

The sample holds many counts of this clonotype. In DNA form, the CDR3 reads TGTGCCTGGAGCCCCAGAGGTCGCCCCTACAATGAGCAGTTCTTC. As protein: CAWSPRGRPYNEQFF. The chain employs TRBV30 and TRBJ2-1, with D unresolved. The CDR3 runs 15 residues. The germline CDR1 and CDR2 sequences are GTSNPN and SVGIG (reference sequence). V was clipped by 3 bases and J by 2 bases, with 14 bases between them.

In its sample, this clonotype was seen many times. The V and J genes are TRBV18 and TRBJ2-7; D not resolved. Trimming left V 2 bases short and J 0 bases short, with 11 bases between. Germline-derived CDR1 and CDR2 are KGHSH and LQKENI. The CDR3 is 15 residues long. CDR3 sequence: CASSPTTPGSYEQYF. DNA of the CDR3: TGTGCCAGCTCACCAACCACACCAGGCTCCTACGAGCAGTACTTC. The whole variable domain, filled in from reference TRBV18 and TRBJ2-7, reads NAGVMQNPRHLVRRRGQEARLRCSPMKGHSHVYWYRQLPEEGLKFMVYLQKENIIDESGMPKERFSAEFPKEGPSILRIQQVVRGDSAAYFCASSPTTPGSYEQYFGPGTRLTVT.

This clonotype was counted at least ten times. V usage is TRBV20-1 and J usage is TRBJ2-3; 7 bases map to TRBD2. Trimming at V came to 6 bases and at J to 1 base, leaving 10 bases not matched to a gene. The CDR3 extends over 15 amino acids. Germline assignment: CDR1 DFQATT and CDR2 SNEGSKA (reference sequence). The CDR3 DNA sequence: TGCAGTGCAAGCGGGACTATGGTCGGCACAGATACGCAGTATTTT. Translated, it gives CSASGTMVGTDTQYF.

At least ten counts were recorded for this clonotype. The V gene is TRBV7-9, the J gene TRBJ1-4, with D unresolved. Deletions cut 6 bases from V and 8 bases from J, with 4 bases between. Germline-derived CDR1 and CDR2 are SEHNR and FQNEAQ (reference sequence). The CDR3 loop spans 10 amino acids. The CDR3 DNA reads as TGTGCCAGCAGTACCGAAAAACTGTTTTTT. It specifies CASSTEKLFF. The complete variable domain, with remaining parts taken from reference TRBV7-9 and TRBJ1-4, reads DTGVSQNPRHKITKRGQNVTFRCDPISEHNRLYWYRQTLGQGPEFLTYFQNEAQLEKSRLLSDRFSAERPKGSFSTLEIQRTEQGDSAMYLCASSTEKLFFGSGTQLSVL.

V is TRBV15 and J is TRBJ1-5; D perhaps matches TRBD1 (5 bases). Deletions cut 0 bases from V and 3 bases from J, with 12 bases between. This CDR3 has 16 amino acids. Germline values: CDR1 LNHNV, CDR2 YYDKDF (reference sequence). CDR3 nucleotides: TGTGCCACCAGCAGAGATCAGGGAGTATACAATCAGCCCCAGCATTTT. It specifies CATSRDQGVYNQPQHF.

The chain is built from TRBV2 and TRBJ2-2; possible D gene TRBD2, 6 bases. The CDR3 has 13 amino acids. V lost 6 bases to trimming and J lost 6 bases, with 11 bases between them. Germline V CDR1 and CDR2: SNHLY, FYNNEI. The CDR3 nucleotides are TGTGCCAGCAGCCTGGCGGGACCCGGGGAGCTGTTTTTT. This gives the protein CASSLAGPGELFF. The full variable domain, rest sourced from reference TRBV2 and TRBJ2-2, is EPEVTQTPSHQVTQMGQEVILRCVPISNHLYFYWYRQILGQKVEFLVSFYNNEISEKSEIFDDQFSVERPDGSNFTLKIRSTKLEDSAMYFCASSLAGPGELFFGEGSRLTVL.

This clonotype has ten or more counts. The V gene is TRBV25-1, the J gene TRBJ1-5; D not certain. Trimming left V 6 bases short and J 0 bases short, with 12 bases between. Per the germline V gene, CDR1 is MGHDK and CDR2 is SYGVNS. The CDR3 runs to 15 residues. The CDR3 here is CASSDREDSNQPQHF. DNA of the CDR3: TGTGCCAGCAGCGATCGGGAAGATAGCAATCAGCCCCAGCATTTT.

This clonotype was recorded many times. The gene calls are TRBV20-1 and TRBJ1-4, with D hard to call. CDR3 length: 14 amino acids. Germline V gene sequence: CDR1 DFQATT, CDR2 SNEGSKA (reference sequence). Trimming removed 4 bases from V and 0 bases from J, with 9 bases in between. This CDR3 reads CSANGPTTNEKLFF. CDR3 bases: TGCAGTGCTAACGGACCTACAACTAATGAAAAACTGTTTTTT.

This clonotype was seen more than once but under ten times. This CDR3 is CASSPRTIEDTQYF. DNA for the CDR3: TGTGCCAGCAGTCCACGGACTATTGAAGATACGCAGTATTTT. The genes are TRBV6-1 and TRBJ2-3, with D possibly matching TRBD2 (6 bases). The CDR3 has 14 amino acids. Germline V gives CDR1 MNHNS, CDR2 SASEGT. Trimming removed 5 bases at V and 5 bases at J, with 14 bases between.

This clonotype was detected many times. V gene TRBV6-1 combines with J gene TRBJ2-5; no reliable D call. The CDR3 is made up of 15 amino acids. Germline assignment: CDR1 MNHNS and CDR2 SASEGT. V lost 2 bases and J lost 4, with 14 bases in between. CDR3 in amino acids: CASSEIRQMGETQYF. The CDR3 region has the DNA TGTGCCAGCAGTGAAATACGGCAAATGGGAGAGACCCAGTACTTC.

This clonotype has more than one count but fewer than ten. The V and J genes are TRBV29-1 and TRBJ2-5; D unresolved. V lost 4 bases, J lost 4 bases, and 4 bases lay in between. In germline, CDR1 is SQVTM, CDR2 ANQGSEA. The CDR3 has 10 amino acids. CDR3 region: CSVAIETQYF. CDR3 nucleotide sequence: TGCAGCGTTGCTATAGAGACCCAGTACTTC.